The T cell receptor (beta chain) described here comes from a study of post-analysis software for immune sequencing data (dated by TCRdb to about 2015). Regarding the complete study: Relapsing-remitting, secondary progressive and progressive-relapsing multiple sclerosis were recorded as disease courses, and subtype annotation was lacking for some patients. Patient repertoires were compared against roughly 10 previously published healthy control repertoires from donors aged 6 to 25 years. A subset of samples was prepared in parallel using single-end sample barcoding, then pooled and co-amplified after Illumina adapter ligation. Paper-wide results and their limitations: The control group was slightly older than the multiple sclerosis patient group. Roughly 5 TRBV segments, including TRBV5-6, TRBV5-1 and TRBV20-1, were significantly more frequent in patients than controls. Normalized Chao1 diversity was significantly lower in multiple sclerosis patients than controls, suggesting substantial peripheral T-cell clonal expansion. Strong co-clustering of samples prepared in the same batch was shown by direct clustering with F measure, prompting a batch-effect correction.

Library prep was done by PCR. The run used an Illumina HiSeq 2500. Unique molecular identifiers were incorporated into TCR beta cDNA libraries to reduce PCR and sequencing biases. Roughly 500,000 cDNA molecules were obtained for every 1 to 10 million input T cells, so each molecule roughly corresponded to one T cell. The patient libraries were prepared and sequenced with the same protocol used for the earlier healthy control dataset. Within a given batch, samples were prepared together, multiplexed and sequenced on the same HiSeq lane. In the authors' own workflow: MIGEC was used to process the raw barcoded reads, and molecular identifier groups with only a single read were discarded before consensus assembly and CDR3 extraction. Clonotype tables were post-analysed with VDJtools, and diversity was normalized by down-sampling all datasets to the smallest sample size. Repertoire overlap clustering matched CDR3 amino acid but not nucleotide sequences to correct batch-related cross-sample contamination. In-frame beta chains were kept once TCRdb had trimmed the public reads at Q25 with fastp and called clones with MiXCR. One record per CDR3 amino acid sequence lists the most common genes and DNA. The V and J calls here are based on TCRdb, not the publication. This sample has 750,000 to 900,000 distinct CDR3 sequences in its table, and more than 45% of those were observed once. Clones ranked in the top ten supply 4.9% of the sample.

The CDR3 sequence holds 19 residues, the cysteine and phenylalanine included. Just CDR3 DNA is preserved here, 57 bases in frame from base 1. At the junction V is shortened by 0 bases and J by 1 base, with 19 bases in between. CDR1 and CDR2, per the germline V gene, are LGHNA and YSLEER. This clonotype has just a few counts. The antigen this receptor binds is unknown. No much larger clone exists at a distance of one base, and base qualities are not known. To demonstrate the VDJtools post-analysis software, the study profiled TCR beta repertoires from the peripheral blood of about a dozen young patients with multiple sclerosis. The multiple sclerosis patients were children and adolescents ranging in age from about 6 to 16 years.

This TCR was recovered from a girl aged 5 to 17 with multiple sclerosis. The chain couples TRBV4-3 to TRBJ2-1; tentative D gene TRBD2, with 5 bases matching. The sample comprised blood. The CDR3 region reads CASSQDPWVEGRSYNEQFF. The DNA is as follows: TGCGCCAGCAGCCAAGATCCTTGGGTCGAGGGCAGGTCCTACAATGAGCAGTTCTTC.